This T cell receptor (beta chain) was recorded in a study of CD8 T cells in ankylosing spondylitis. Overall study results and limits: What appeared characteristic of ankylosing spondylitis blood was a TCR beta motif of 7 or 8 highly homologous variants. Some of these motif variants have turned up before, in reports on reactive arthritis synovial fluid and blood.

In the case of this clonotype: Its matching antigen is unknown.

Making use of molecular barcodes, quantitative 5'-RACE generated TCR beta libraries. TCRdb called the 5' RACE reads again in MiXCR, with one record for every CDR3 protein. The sample lists some 240,000 distinct CDR3 sequences; about 20% were seen once. The sample comprised blood, either unsorted or a sorted T cell fraction (not recorded which). This sequence was found in a male donor with ankylosing spondylitis or in good health (not recorded which).

CDR3 residues: CSARDAGSGQETQYF. The CDR3 DNA is TGCAGTGCTAGAGATGCGGGGAGTGGTCAAGAGACCCAGTACTTC. V and J are TRBV20-1 and TRBJ2-5, with a possible D match to TRBD2 (6 bases). The CDR3 length is 15 residues. V was trimmed by 0 bases and J by 2 bases, leaving 13 bases between them. Germline V CDR1 and CDR2: DFQATT, SNEGSKA (reference sequence).